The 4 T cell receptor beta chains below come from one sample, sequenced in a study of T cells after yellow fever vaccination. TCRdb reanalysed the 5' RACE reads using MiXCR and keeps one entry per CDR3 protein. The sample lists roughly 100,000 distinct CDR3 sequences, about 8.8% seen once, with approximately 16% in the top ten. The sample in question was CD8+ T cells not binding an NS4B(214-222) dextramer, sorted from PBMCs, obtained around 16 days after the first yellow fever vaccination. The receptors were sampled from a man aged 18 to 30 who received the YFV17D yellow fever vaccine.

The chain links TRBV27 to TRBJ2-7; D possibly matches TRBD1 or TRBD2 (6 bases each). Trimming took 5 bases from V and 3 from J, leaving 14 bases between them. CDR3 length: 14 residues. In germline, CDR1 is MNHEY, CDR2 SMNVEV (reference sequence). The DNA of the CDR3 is TGTGCCAGCAGTCCCCTAGGAGGGGGCTACGAGCAGTACGTC. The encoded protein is CASSPLGGGYEQYV.

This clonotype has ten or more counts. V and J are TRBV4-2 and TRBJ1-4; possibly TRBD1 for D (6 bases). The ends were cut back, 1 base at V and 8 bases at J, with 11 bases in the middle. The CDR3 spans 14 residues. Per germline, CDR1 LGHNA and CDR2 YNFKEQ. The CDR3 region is CASSQGHQGEKLFF. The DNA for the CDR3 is TGTGCCAGCAGCCAAGGCCACCAGGGGGAAAAACTGTTTTTT.

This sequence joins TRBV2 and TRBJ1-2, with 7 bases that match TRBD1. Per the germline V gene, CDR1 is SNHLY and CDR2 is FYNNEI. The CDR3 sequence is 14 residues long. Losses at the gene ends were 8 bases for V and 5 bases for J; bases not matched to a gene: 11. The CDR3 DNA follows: TGTGCCAGCGGGGCACGGGACAGCTGGTATGGCTACACCTTC. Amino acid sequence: CASGARDSWYGYTF.

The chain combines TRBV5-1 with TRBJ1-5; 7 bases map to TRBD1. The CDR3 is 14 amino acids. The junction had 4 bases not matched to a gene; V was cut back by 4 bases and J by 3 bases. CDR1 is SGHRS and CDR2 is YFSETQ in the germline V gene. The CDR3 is CASSTGTDNQPQHF. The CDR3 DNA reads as TGCGCCAGCAGCACAGGGACAGACAATCAGCCCCAGCATTTT.